The 4 T cell receptor beta chains below were found in one sample sequenced in a study of T-cell memory formation after mild COVID-19. In TCRdb, the 5' RACE reads were re-called with MiXCR into one record per CDR3 protein. The sample comprises some 100,000 distinct CDR3 sequences, around 10% of which are singletons, and 40% rests with the top ten. Sequenced input: PBMCs or a T cell subset sorted from them (not recorded which). These receptors all stem from a man in his late teens or twenties who had mild COVID-19 (a few samples of this study predate the infection). Cell type and time point are not known.

This clonotype has only a few counts. This chain connects TRBV14 to TRBJ2-3; possibly TRBD2 for D (5 bases). V gave up 0 bases and J gave up 3 bases, with 13 bases separating them. Germline V lookup: CDR1 SGHDN, CDR2 FVKESK. This CDR3 is built from 16 residues. The CDR3: CASSQEVGSGTDTQYF. The CDR3, as DNA: TGTGCCAGCAGCCAAGAGGTGGGGTCGGGGACAGATACGCAGTATTTT.

The gene calls are TRBV4-1 and TRBJ1-1; maybe TRBD1 (6 bases). CDR3 length equals 13 residues. Trimming removed 10 bases at V and 5 bases at J, with 17 bases between. CDR1 and CDR2 (germline): MGHRA, YSYEKL. Here the CDR3 DNA reads TGCGCCACGACGTCGGGGGCGCGTACTGAAGCTTTCTTT. It is translated as CATTSGARTEAFF.

This clonotype is classed as medium-sized. The V call is TRBV7-9, the J call TRBJ1-5; D gene unclear. V was trimmed by 5 bases and J by 0 bases, leaving 17 bases between them. Germline values: CDR1 SEHNR, CDR2 FQNEAQ (reference sequence). This CDR3 region has 17 residues. CDR3 DNA: TGTGCCAGCAGCCGTTACGAGGGCGGTTATAGCAATCAGCCCCAGCATTTT. Protein: CASSRYEGGYSNQPQHF.

This clonotype occurred a few times. The chain uses TRBV5-5 and TRBJ2-2, with D unclear. The CDR3 length is 17 residues. The germline V and J ends were trimmed by 5 bases and 4 bases, with 21 bases remaining between them. The germline V gene has CDR1 SGHKS and CDR2 YYEKEE (reference sequence). CDR3 amino acids: CASSPKRGLVVTGELFF. The CDR3 DNA is TGTGCCAGCAGTCCCAAGCGAGGTCTAGTGGTCACCGGGGAGCTGTTTTTT.